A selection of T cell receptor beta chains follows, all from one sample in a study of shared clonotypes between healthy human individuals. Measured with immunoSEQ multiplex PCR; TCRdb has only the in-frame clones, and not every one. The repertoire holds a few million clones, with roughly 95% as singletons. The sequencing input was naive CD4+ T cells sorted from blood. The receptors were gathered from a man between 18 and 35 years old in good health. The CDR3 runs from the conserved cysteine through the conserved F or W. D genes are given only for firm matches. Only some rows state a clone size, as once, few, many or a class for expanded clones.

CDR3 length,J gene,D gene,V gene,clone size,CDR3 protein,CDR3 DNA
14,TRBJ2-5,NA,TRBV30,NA,CAWSNSETQETQYF,TGTGCCTGGAGCAACAGCGAGACTCAAGAGACCCAGTACTTC
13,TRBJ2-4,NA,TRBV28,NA,CASSFPQGNIQYF,TGTGCCAGCAGTTTTCCCCAAGGGAACATTCAGTACTTC
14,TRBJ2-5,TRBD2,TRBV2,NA,CASSEGGRGETQYF,TGTGCCAGCAGTGAAGGGGGGAGGGGAGAGACCCAGTACTTC
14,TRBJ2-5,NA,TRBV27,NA,CASRGAGLPETQYF,TGTGCCAGCAGAGGGGCAGGACTTCCAGAGACCCAGTACTTC
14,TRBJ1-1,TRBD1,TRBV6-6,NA,CASRTGGMNTEAFF,TGTGCCAGCAGGACAGGGGGGATGAACACTGAAGCTTTCTTT
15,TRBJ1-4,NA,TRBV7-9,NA,CASSPGQQVNEKLFF,TGTGCCAGCAGTCCCGGACAGCAAGTTAATGAAAAACTGTTTTTT
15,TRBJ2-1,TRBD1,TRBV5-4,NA,CASSSPRDRDNEQFF,TGTGCCAGCAGCTCACCCCGGGACAGGGACAATGAGCAGTTCTTC
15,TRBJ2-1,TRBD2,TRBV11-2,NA,CASSFPGGPSNEQFF,TGTGCCAGCAGCTTTCCGGGAGGGCCCTCAAATGAGCAGTTCTTC
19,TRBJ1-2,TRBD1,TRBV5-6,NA,CASSLVLRDRGQIDYGYTF,TGTGCCAGCAGCTTGGTCCTCCGGGACAGGGGGCAGATCGACTATGGCTACACCTTC
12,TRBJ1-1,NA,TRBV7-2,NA,CASTFTLTEAFF,TGTGCCAGCACTTTTACGCTCACTGAAGCTTTCTTT
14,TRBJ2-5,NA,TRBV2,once,CASSEWSEKRTQYF,TGTGCCAGCAGTGAATGGTCAGAGAAGAGAACCCAGTACTTC
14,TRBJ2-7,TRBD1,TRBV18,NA,CASSSTQGAREQYF,TGTGCCAGCTCGTCGACCCAGGGGGCTAGGGAGCAGTACTTC
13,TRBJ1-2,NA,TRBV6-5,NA,CASSYQIGDGYTF,TGTGCCAGCAGTTACCAAATCGGGGACGGCTACACCTTC
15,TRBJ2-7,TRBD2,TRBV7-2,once,CASSSPGLAYYEQYF,TGTGCCAGCAGTTCGCCGGGACTAGCGTACTACGAGCAGTACTTC
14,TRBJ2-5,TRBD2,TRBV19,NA,CASRNSGGLETQYF,TGTGCCAGTAGAAATAGCGGGGGCCTCGAGACCCAGTACTTC
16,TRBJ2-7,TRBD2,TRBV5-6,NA,CASSLVGLAESYEQYF,TGTGCCAGCAGCTTGGTGGGACTAGCGGAGAGCTACGAGCAGTACTTC
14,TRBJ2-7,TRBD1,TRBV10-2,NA,CASTGSGQGPSQYF,TGCGCCAGCACCGGGAGCGGACAGGGACCAAGCCAGTACTTC
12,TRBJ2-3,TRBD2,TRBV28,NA,CASIGRGVTQYF,TGTGCCAGCATAGGGCGGGGGGTCACGCAGTATTTT
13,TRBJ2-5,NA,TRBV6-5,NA,CASRAMFRETQYF,TGTGCCAGCAGGGCGATGTTCCGGGAGACCCAGTACTTC
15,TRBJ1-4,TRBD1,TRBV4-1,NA,CASSRTGTGDEKLFF,TGCGCCAGCAGCCGGACAGGGACAGGGGATGAAAAACTGTTTTTT
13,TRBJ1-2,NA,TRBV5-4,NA,CASSRGGEGGYTF,TGTGCCAGCAGCCGGGGAGGGGAGGGCGGCTACACCTTC
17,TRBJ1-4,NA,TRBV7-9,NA,CASSSSGSRATNEKLFF,TGTGCCAGCAGCTCCTCGGGGTCCCGGGCAACTAATGAAAAACTGTTTTTT
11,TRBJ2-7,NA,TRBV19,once,CASSIETEQYF,TGTGCCAGTAGTATAGAGACCGAGCAGTACTTC
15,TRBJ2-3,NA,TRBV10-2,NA,CASRKTGTVTDTQYF,TGCGCCAGCAGAAAGACCGGGACTGTCACAGATACGCAGTATTTT
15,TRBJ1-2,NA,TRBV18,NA,CASSNGVSANYGYTF,TGTGCCAGCTCAAATGGGGTCTCAGCTAACTATGGCTACACCTTC
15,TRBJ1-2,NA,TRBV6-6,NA,CASSKNRDTNYGYTF,TGTGCCAGCAGTAAGAATCGGGACACTAACTATGGCTACACCTTC